What follows is one TCR beta chain and its context. The antigen is not known. Germline values: CDR1 SGHTA, CDR2 FQGNSA. Trimming took 2 bases from V and 4 from J, leaving 8 bases between them. The CDR3 spans 13 residues. Profiled with immunoSEQ multiplex PCR; TCRdb holds only in-frame clones, not every one. The sample records around 94,000 clones, about 93% being singletons. These data come from a study of OX40 agonist ivuxolimab in advanced cancers. Whole-study findings and limits: CD8+ T cells were the subset that, on average, had more expanded clones than CD4+.

The sample consisted of CD4+ or CD8+ T cells sorted from blood, taken in a trial of the OX40 agonist ivuxolimab. The source is an adult with an advanced solid tumor such as melanoma, head and neck, liver or kidney cancer. The chain has TRBV7-2 and TRBJ1-2; D gene ambiguous. CDR3 sequence reads: CASSLTDSYGYTF. DNA of the CDR3: TGTGCCAGCAGCTTAACAGACTCCTATGGCTACACCTTC.